What follows describes a single T cell receptor beta chain. TCRdb independently ran MiXCR on the 5' RACE reads; one entry per CDR3 protein. The table includes 45,000 to 50,000 distinct CDR3 sequences, around 5.6% detected once. This record comes from a study of early T cells in non-severe SARS-CoV-2 infection. The CDR3 consists of 18 residues. Trimming took 6 bases from V and 2 from J, leaving 26 bases between them. The germline V gene has CDR1 SQVTM and CDR2 ANQGSEA. The sequenced material came from whole blood. The rearrangement joins TRBV29-1 to TRBJ2-4; the D call may be TRBD1 or TRBD2 (5 bases each). This clonotype was sampled from an adult who was a healthcare worker with PCR-confirmed SARS-CoV-2 infection or an uninfected control (not recorded which). The CDR3 is CSVGAGPGWVGSKNIQYF. The CDR3 DNA is TGCAGCGTCGGGGCCGGGCCAGGATGGGTCGGCTCCAAAAACATTCAGTACTTC.